A single sample is the source of the 16 T cell receptor beta chains below, sequenced in a study of graft-versus-host responses after intestinal transplantation. The protocol was immunoSEQ multiplex PCR, while the TCRdb copy is restricted to in-frame clones and leaves out a portion. The data hold approximately 3,500 clones, with approximately 94% observed a single time. The material was PBMCs, obtained 11 days after intestinal transplantation. These TCRs come from a human patient who received an intestinal transplant, so some T cells may come from the graft donor.

The chain has TRBV6-6 and TRBJ1-3, with D maybe TRBD1 (6 bases). The germline V gene has CDR1 MNHNY and CDR2 SVGAGI (reference sequence). The V end was cut by 2 bases, the J end by 4 bases, with 12 bases between. The CDR3 spans 15 residues. The CDR3 bases are TGTGCCAGCAGTTACATATGGGGGCTCGGAAACACCATATATTTT. The encoded protein is CASSYIWGLGNTIYF.

The V call is TRBV28, the J call TRBJ2-1, with a weak D call TRBD1 (6 bases). Germline CDR1 and CDR2: MDHEN and SYDVKM. V lost 3 bases to trimming and J lost 7 bases, with 13 bases between them. The CDR3 is made up of 14 amino acids. CDR3 coding DNA: TGTGCCAGCAGTTTCCTCGCAGGGGAGAATGAGCAGTTCTTC. This translates into CASSFLAGENEQFF.

The chain joins TRBV28 to TRBJ1-6; 7 nucleotides agree with TRBD1. The CDR3 sequence is 15 residues long. The germline V gene has CDR1 MDHEN and CDR2 SYDVKM. V dropped 5 bases and J dropped 5; count of bases not matched to a gene: 6. The CDR3 region is CASSMIGTDNSPLHF. CDR3 sequence (DNA): TGTGCCAGCAGTATGATAGGGACAGATAATTCACCCCTCCACTTT.

CDR3 coding DNA: TGTGCCAGCAGCCCGGACAGGGGGTATTACGAGCAGTACTTC. It yields the protein CASSPDRGYYEQYF. The chain employs TRBV11-2 and TRBJ2-7; 10 bases are a match to TRBD1. CDR3 length equals 14 residues. V shed 5 bases, J shed 4 bases, and the junction held 5 bases outside the gene matches. The V gene's germline CDR1 is SGHAT and CDR2 FQNNGV.

V usage is TRBV7-6 and J usage is TRBJ2-5, with TRBD2 identical over 14 bases. J was trimmed by 5 bases and V by 4 bases; bases with no gene match: 9. Germline values: CDR1 SGHVS, CDR2 FNYEAQ. The CDR3 covers 17 residues. The DNA of the CDR3 is TGTGCCAGCAGCTCCAGACTAGCGGGAGGGCCCAGTGAGACCCAGTACTTC. Translated, it gives CASSSRLAGGPSETQYF.

The chain combines TRBV5-1 with TRBJ2-1, with D unclear. V lost 4 bases to trimming and J lost 8 bases, with 10 bases between them. The length of the CDR3 is 12 residues. Germline CDR1 is SGHRS and CDR2 is YFSETQ. This CDR3 reads CASSLSLDEQFF. The CDR3, as DNA: TGCGCCAGCAGCCTCAGTTTAGATGAGCAGTTCTTC.

Regarding this clone: This sample also contains other DNA sequences that code for the same CDR3. The genes are TRBV27 and TRBJ1-2, with D hard to call. CDR3 length: 13 residues. CDR1 MNHEY and CDR2 SMNVEV come from the germline V gene (reference sequence). Trimming left V 3 bases short and J 1 base short, with 6 bases between. CDR3 residues: CASSFRGNYGYTF. As DNA, the CDR3 is TGTGCCAGCAGTTTCCGGGGTAACTATGGCTACACCTTC.

The chain uses TRBV12-5 and TRBJ1-1; D possibly corresponds to TRBD1 (6 bases). The V and J ends lost 1 base and 8 bases respectively, with 8 bases between them. CDR1 is LGHNT and CDR2 is FRNRAP in the germline V gene. The CDR3 has 12 amino acids. The CDR3 nucleotides are TGTGCTAGTGGTTTGGGGACAGCCGAAGCTTTCTTT. It yields the protein CASGLGTAEAFF.

The CDR3, as DNA: TGCGCCAGCCAAGTCCCACTAGCGGGAGGAGAGACCCAGTACTTC. Amino acid sequence: CASQVPLAGGETQYF. The J gene is TRBJ2-5, the V gene TRBV10-2; 12 bases agree with TRBD2. CDR3 length equals 15 residues. With 8 bases clipped from V and 4 bases from J, the junction kept 8 bases outside the gene matches. Per germline, CDR1 WSHSY and CDR2 SAAADI.

V and J are TRBV7-2 and TRBJ2-1, with D possibly being TRBD1 (6 bases). The V and J ends lost 5 bases and 4 bases respectively, with 15 bases between them. The length of the CDR3 is 15 residues. Germline V lookup: CDR1 SGHTA, CDR2 FQGNSA. CDR3 sequence reads: CASSKAPGVYNEQFF. CDR3 bases: TGTGCCAGCAGCAAAGCCCCAGGGGTTTACAATGAGCAGTTCTTC. Full variable domain (outside the CDR3, taken from reference TRBV7-2 and TRBJ2-1): GAGVSQSPSNKVTEKGKDVELRCDPISGHTALYWYRQSLGQGLEFLIYFQGNSAPDKSGLPSDRFSAERTGGSVSTLTIQRTQQEDSAVYLCASSKAPGVYNEQFFGPGTRLTVL.

The gene calls are TRBV27 and TRBJ1-2; possibly TRBD1 for D (5 bases). This CDR3 spans 13 amino acids. Germline lookup yields CDR1 MNHEY and CDR2 SMNVEV (reference sequence). V shed 3 bases and J shed 8 bases, with 13 bases lying between them. The CDR3 region has the DNA TGTGCCAGCAGTTTTGCCGGGACGTACGGCTACACCTTC. Translation: CASSFAGTYGYTF.

The gene calls are TRBV6-1 and TRBJ1-1; possible D gene TRBD1, 5 bases. Germline loops: CDR1 MNHNS, CDR2 SASEGT. Trimming took 4 bases from V and 6 from J, leaving 12 bases between them. The length of the CDR3 is 13 residues. The CDR3 reads CASSAFEGSEAFF. CDR3 nucleotide sequence: TGTGCCAGCAGTGCGTTCGAGGGGTCTGAAGCTTTCTTT.

This chain connects TRBV21-1 to TRBJ2-7. TRBV21-1 is a listed pseudogene. This CDR3 region has 14 residues. CDR3 bases: TGTGCCAGCAGCAAGGGTAGGATACCCTACGAGCAGTACTTC. It is translated as CASSKGRIPYEQYF.

This clone was recorded only once. This chain joins TRBV5-1 and TRBJ2-2; 8 bases are shared with TRBD2. V was pared by 4 bases and J by 3 bases, with 23 bases of the junction left unmatched. The V gene's germline CDR1 is SGHRS and CDR2 YFSETQ. The CDR3 totals 21 residues. The CDR3, as DNA: TGCGCCAGCAGCATCAACCTCCCGCTAGCGGGCGGAGGGGGAGACACCGGGGAGCTGTTTTTT. This gives the protein CASSINLPLAGGGGDTGELFF.

V and J are TRBV6-1 and TRBJ1-5, with 7 bases identical to TRBD1. Germline V gene lookup returns CDR1 MNHNS and CDR2 SASEGT. The junction had 6 bases not matched to a gene; V was cut back by 6 bases and J by 4 bases. The CDR3 contains 14 residues. CDR3 loop: CASRGQFRNQPQHF. The CDR3, as DNA: TGTGCCAGCAGGGGACAGTTCCGAAATCAGCCCCAGCATTTT.

The V call is TRBV4-1, the J call TRBJ1-5; D gene uncertain. Germline CDR1 MGHRA, CDR2 YSYEKL. V gave up 1 base and J gave up 4 bases, with 5 bases separating them. There are 13 residues in the CDR3. The CDR3 loop is CASSQGVNQPQHF. The CDR3 coding sequence is TGCGCCAGCAGCCAAGGGGTAAATCAGCCCCAGCATTTT.